These 13 T cell receptor beta chains share one sample of origin, sequenced in a study of CDR3 diversity in severe acne (dated by TCRdb to between 2018 and 2021). The receptor library was made with PCR. The run used an Illumina HiSeq 2000. TCRdb reprocessed the public reads (quality trimming at Q25 with fastp, clone calling with MiXCR) and kept in-frame beta chains. Identical CDR3 protein sequences are pooled into one entry, listed with their most common genes and DNA. The sample includes approximately 97,000 distinct CDR3 sequences, with approximately 47% observed a single time. The top ten clones comprise roughly an eighth of the sample. Material: blood. Receptors were obtained from a male donor with acne.

This chain uses TRBV29-1 with TRBJ2-7; 14 bases are shared with TRBD2. The CDR3 covers 15 residues. Germline V gene lookup returns CDR1 SQVTM and CDR2 ANQGSEA. The V gene end was trimmed by 7 bases and the J gene end by 2 bases; junction bases not matched to a gene: 7. The DNA of the CDR3 is TGCAGCGCCGGGACTAGCGGGAGCGTCCCCTACGAGCAGTACTTC. Amino acids: CSAGTSGSVPYEQYF.

As regards this clonotype: At one of its ends the junction is not consistent with the germline gene, which may arise from a read error. The genes are TRBV7-6 and TRBJ2-1; TRBD2 agrees at 10 bases. CDR3 length equals 13 residues. Germline V CDR1 and CDR2: SGHVS, FNYEAQ. The CDR3 protein is CATSRVKGLAEVF. The CDR3 DNA reads TGTGCCACCAGCAGAGTCAAAGGACTAGCGGAGGTCTTC. The variable domain in full, completed from reference TRBV7-6 and TRBJ2-1, reads GAGVSQSPRYKVTKRGQDVALRCDPISGHVSLYWYRQALGQGPEFLTYFNYEAQQDKSGLPNDRFSAERPEGSISTLTIQRTEQRDSAMYRCATSRVKGLAEVFGPGTRLTVL.

This clonotype was counted a few times. The chain couples TRBV28 to TRBJ1-6, with 10 bases identical to TRBD1. The CDR3 loop spans 15 amino acids. Losses at the gene ends were 4 bases for V and 5 bases for J; bases not matched to a gene: 2. CDR1 and CDR2 from the germline V gene are MDHEN and SYDVKM. The CDR3 region has the DNA TGTGCCAGCAGTTCCGGGACAGGGGATAATTCACCCCTCCACTTT. Protein sequence: CASSSGTGDNSPLHF.

The chain couples TRBV7-8 to TRBJ1-5, with 8 nucleotides matching TRBD1. After removal of 9 bases from V and 4 bases from J, the junction contained 14 bases not matched to a gene. The V gene's germline CDR1 is SGHVS and CDR2 FQNEAQ. CDR3 length equals 16 residues. The CDR3 protein is CASSLRTGLPNQPQHF. In DNA, the CDR3 is TGTGCCAGTAGTCTGAGGACAGGGCTACCGAATCAGCCCCAGCATTTT.

The chain links TRBV7-6 to TRBJ1-1; no firm D call. The germline V and J ends were trimmed by 1 base and 4 bases, with 7 bases remaining between them. Germline lookup yields CDR1 SGHVS and CDR2 FNYEAQ. The CDR3 is made up of 13 amino acids. The CDR3 protein is CASSLDGGTEAFF. In DNA, the CDR3 is TGTGCCAGCAGCTTAGACGGCGGCACTGAAGCTTTCTTT.

The chain employs TRBV2 and TRBJ2-5, with a weak D call TRBD2 (6 bases). CDR1 is SNHLY, CDR2 FYNNEI, per germline. The CDR3 runs to 17 residues. The V gene lost 6 bases and the J gene lost 2 bases, with 22 bases spanning the gap. The CDR3 coding sequence is TGTGCCAGCAGGTTCACGACTCCCCCTGGAGGGCAAGAGACCCAGTACTTC. It codes for CASRFTTPPGGQETQYF. Looking up the rest from reference TRBV2 and TRBJ2-5 gives the full variable domain: EPEVTQTPSHQVTQMGQEVILRCVPISNHLYFYWYRQILGQKVEFLVSFYNNEISEKSEIFDDQFSVERPDGSNFTLKIRSTKLEDSAMYFCASRFTTPPGGQETQYFGPGTRLLVL.

This rearrangement joins TRBV7-8 to TRBJ2-5, with a tentative D call TRBD1 (5 bases). Germline loops: CDR1 SGHVS, CDR2 FQNEAQ. The CDR3 totals 15 residues. Trimming pared 5 bases from V and 1 base from J, leaving 14 bases between. CDR3 protein: CASSPTGHLQETQYF. In DNA, the CDR3 is TGTGCCAGCAGCCCTACCGGACACCTCCAAGAGACCCAGTACTTC.

This clonotype was seen just once. The gene calls are TRBV24-1 and TRBJ2-7, with TRBD1 matching 7 bases. This CDR3 comprises 13 residues. Germline CDR1 reads KGHDR; CDR2 reads SFDVKD. Trimming removed 0 bases from V and 5 bases from J; junction bases left unmatched: 0. CDR3 sequence (DNA): TGTGCCACCAGTGATTTGACAGGGGACGAGCAGTACTTC. Translated, it gives CATSDLTGDEQYF.

Comment on this clonotype: The DNA is left out, because the CDR3 cannot be placed on it with certainty; the CDR3 is given as TCRdb lists it. The chain combines TRBV7-9 with TRBJ2-7; whether TRBD1, the table's D call, matches the DNA was not checked. Germline lookup yields CDR1 SEHNR and CDR2 FQNEAQ (reference sequence). The CDR3 length is 22 residues, termini included. CDR3 region: CASSFYICSADTPGGAGNEQYF.

The rearrangement links TRBV12-3 or TRBV12-4 to TRBJ1-1; D possibly corresponds to TRBD1 (5 bases). Deletions cut 5 bases from V and 0 bases from J, with 13 bases between. CDR3 length: 15 amino acids. The CDR3 region is CASSETAPMNTEAFF. The CDR3 region has the DNA TGTGCCAGCAGTGAGACAGCTCCGATGAACACTGAAGCTTTCTTT.

This clonotype has a count of ten or more. The chain is built from TRBV12-3 or TRBV12-4 and TRBJ1-1; D is unclear. Trimming pared 4 bases from V and 2 bases from J, leaving 8 bases between. This CDR3 has 13 amino acids. CDR3 residues: CASSSTYNTEAFF. The CDR3 DNA reads as TGTGCCAGCAGTTCAACCTATAACACTGAAGCTTTCTTT.

The genes are TRBV19 and TRBJ2-1, with 7 bases matching TRBD2. The CDR3 consists of 14 residues. Germline loops: CDR1 LNHDA, CDR2 SQIVND (reference sequence). Unmatched junction bases numbered 3, after V lost 7 bases and J lost 0 bases. CDR3 in DNA: TGTGCCAGTAACAGCGGGATCTCCTACAATGAGCAGTTCTTC. As protein: CASNSGISYNEQFF.

The V call is TRBV7-8, the J call TRBJ1-3, with D unresolved. Looked up from germline, CDR1 is SGHVS and CDR2 is FQNEAQ. Trimming cost V 1 base and J 0 bases, with 7 bases left between them. This CDR3 comprises 15 residues. DNA of the CDR3: TGTGCCAGCAGCTTAGAGGGATTCTCTGGAAACACCATATATTTT. It is translated as CASSLEGFSGNTIYF.